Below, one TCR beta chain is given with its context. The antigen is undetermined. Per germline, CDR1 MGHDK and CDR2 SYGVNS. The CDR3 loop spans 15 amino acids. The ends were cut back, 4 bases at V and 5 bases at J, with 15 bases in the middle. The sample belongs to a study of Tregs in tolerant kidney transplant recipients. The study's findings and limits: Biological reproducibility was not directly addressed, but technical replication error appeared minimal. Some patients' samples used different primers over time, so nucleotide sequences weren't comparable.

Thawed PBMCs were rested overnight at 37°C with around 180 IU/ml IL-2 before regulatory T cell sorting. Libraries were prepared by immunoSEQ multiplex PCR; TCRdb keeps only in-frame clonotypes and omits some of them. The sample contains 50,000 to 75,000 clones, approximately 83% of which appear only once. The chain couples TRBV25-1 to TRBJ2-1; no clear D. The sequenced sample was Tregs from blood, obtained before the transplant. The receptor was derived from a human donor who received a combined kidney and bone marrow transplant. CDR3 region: CASSGRAPWDNEQFF. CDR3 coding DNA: TGTGCCAGCAGTGGCCGGGCACCGTGGGACAATGAGCAGTTCTTC.